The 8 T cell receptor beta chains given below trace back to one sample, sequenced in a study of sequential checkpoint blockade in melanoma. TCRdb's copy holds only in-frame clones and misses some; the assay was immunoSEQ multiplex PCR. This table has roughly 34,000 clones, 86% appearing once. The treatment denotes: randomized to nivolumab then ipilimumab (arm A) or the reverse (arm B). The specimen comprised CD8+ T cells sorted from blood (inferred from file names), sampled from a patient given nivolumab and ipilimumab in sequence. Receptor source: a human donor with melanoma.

The chain's CDR3 is CASSLAPGQSSYEQYF. The CDR3 DNA sequence: TGTGCCAGCAGCTTAGCGCCGGGACAAAGCTCCTACGAGCAGTACTTC. The chain links TRBV5-6 to TRBJ2-7; D is possibly TRBD1 (6 bases). Per the germline V gene, CDR1 is SGHDT and CDR2 is YYEEEE. Trimming removed 2 bases at V and 0 bases at J, with 15 bases between. The CDR3 has 16 residues.

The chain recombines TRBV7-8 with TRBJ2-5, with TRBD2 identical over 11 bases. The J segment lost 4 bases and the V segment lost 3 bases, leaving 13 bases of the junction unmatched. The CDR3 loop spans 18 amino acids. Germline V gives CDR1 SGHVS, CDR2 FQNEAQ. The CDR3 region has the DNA TGTGCCAGCAGCTTTTTAGCGGGGGGGCCGGGTTTTGGAGAGACCCAGTACTTC. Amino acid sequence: CASSFLAGGPGFGETQYF.

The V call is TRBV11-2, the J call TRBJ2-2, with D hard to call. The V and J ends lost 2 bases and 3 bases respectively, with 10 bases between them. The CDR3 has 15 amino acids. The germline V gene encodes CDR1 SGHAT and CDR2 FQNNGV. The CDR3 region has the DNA TGTGCCAGCAGCTTATGGGCCAGATACACCGGGGAGCTGTTTTTT. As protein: CASSLWARYTGELFF.

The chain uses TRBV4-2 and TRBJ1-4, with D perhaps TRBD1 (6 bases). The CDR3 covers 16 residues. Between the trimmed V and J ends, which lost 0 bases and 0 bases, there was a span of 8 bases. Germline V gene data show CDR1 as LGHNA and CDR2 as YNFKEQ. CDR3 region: CASSQETGSTNEKLFF. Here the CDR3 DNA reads TGTGCCAGCAGCCAAGAAACAGGGTCAACTAATGAAAAACTGTTTTTT.

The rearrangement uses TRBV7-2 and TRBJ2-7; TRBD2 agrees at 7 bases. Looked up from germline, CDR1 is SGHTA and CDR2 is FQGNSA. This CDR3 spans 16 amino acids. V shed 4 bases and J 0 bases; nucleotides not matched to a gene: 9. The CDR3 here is CASSWGGGGGSYEQYF. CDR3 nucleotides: TGTGCCAGCAGCTGGGGCGGAGGCGGGGGCTCCTACGAGCAGTACTTC.

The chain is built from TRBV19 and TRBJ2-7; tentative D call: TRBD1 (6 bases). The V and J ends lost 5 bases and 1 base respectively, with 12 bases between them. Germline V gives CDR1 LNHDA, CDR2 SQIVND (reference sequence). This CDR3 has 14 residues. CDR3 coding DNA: TGTGCCAGTAGTCCACTACAGGGATCCTACGAGCAGTACTTC. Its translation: CASSPLQGSYEQYF.

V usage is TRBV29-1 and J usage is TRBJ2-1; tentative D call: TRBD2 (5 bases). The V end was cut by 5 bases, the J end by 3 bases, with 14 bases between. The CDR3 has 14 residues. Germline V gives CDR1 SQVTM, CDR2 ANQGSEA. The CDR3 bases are TGCAGCGTTCAAGGCGGGTGGAGCTACAATGAGCAGTTCTTC. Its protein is CSVQGGWSYNEQFF.

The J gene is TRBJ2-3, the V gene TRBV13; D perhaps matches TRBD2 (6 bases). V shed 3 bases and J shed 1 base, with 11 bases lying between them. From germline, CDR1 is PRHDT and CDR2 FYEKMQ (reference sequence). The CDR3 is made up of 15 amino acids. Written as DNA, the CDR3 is TGTGCCAGCAGCTTGGTCCCGGGGGGCACAGATACGCAGTATTTT. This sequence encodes CASSLVPGGTDTQYF.